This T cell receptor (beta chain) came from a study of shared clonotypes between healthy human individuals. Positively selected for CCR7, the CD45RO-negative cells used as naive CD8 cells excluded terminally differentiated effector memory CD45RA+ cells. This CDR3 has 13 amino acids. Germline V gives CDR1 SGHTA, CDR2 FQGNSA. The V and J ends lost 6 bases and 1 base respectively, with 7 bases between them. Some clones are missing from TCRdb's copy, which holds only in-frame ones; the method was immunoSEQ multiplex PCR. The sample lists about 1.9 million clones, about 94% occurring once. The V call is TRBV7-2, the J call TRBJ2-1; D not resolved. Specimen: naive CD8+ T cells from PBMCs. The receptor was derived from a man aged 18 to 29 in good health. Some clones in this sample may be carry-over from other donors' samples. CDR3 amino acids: CASRDGSYNEQFF. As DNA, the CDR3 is TGTGCCAGCAGGGACGGGTCCTACAATGAGCAGTTCTTC.